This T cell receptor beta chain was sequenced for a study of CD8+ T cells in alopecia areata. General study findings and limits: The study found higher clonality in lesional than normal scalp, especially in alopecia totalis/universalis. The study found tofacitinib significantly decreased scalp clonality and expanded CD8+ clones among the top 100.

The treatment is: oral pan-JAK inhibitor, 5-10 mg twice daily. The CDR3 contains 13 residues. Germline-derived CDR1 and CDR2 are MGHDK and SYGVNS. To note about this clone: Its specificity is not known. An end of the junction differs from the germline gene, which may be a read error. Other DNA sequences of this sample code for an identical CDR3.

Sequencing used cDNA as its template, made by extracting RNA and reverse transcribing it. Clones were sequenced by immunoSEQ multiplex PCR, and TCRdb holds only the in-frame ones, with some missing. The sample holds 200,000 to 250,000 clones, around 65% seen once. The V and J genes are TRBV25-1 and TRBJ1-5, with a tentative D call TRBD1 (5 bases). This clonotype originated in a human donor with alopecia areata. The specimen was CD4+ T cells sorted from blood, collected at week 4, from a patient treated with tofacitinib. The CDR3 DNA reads TGTGCCAGCAGTGGTCCAGGGACTCAGCCCCAGCACTTT. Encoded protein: CASSGPGTQPQHF.